This passage covers 9 T cell receptor beta chains from one sample sequenced in a study of blood T cells in healthy people across ages. A second 7 to 11 cycle PCR used barcoded and J-beta primers. TCRdb re-called the 5' RACE reads through MiXCR, storing one row per CDR3 protein. The table shows hundreds of thousands of distinct CDR3 sequences, with 29% occurring only once. The specimen was blood. These receptors all stem from an elderly woman in good health.

The rearrangement uses TRBV6-5 and TRBJ1-2, with a tentative D call TRBD1 (5 bases). Germline V gene data show CDR1 as MNHEY and CDR2 as SVGAGI. The CDR3 totals 13 residues. The V and J ends lost 4 bases and 13 bases respectively, with 19 bases between them. CDR3 bases: TGTGCCAGCAGTTCCCTTCCGGAAAGGGGTCGCACCTTC. Amino acid sequence: CASSSLPERGRTF.

This clonotype came up many times. The chain is built from TRBV6-5 and TRBJ2-3; possibly TRBD2 for D (6 bases). The CDR3 length is 15 residues. The V end lost 6 bases, the J end lost 4 bases, and 17 bases lay between the germline ends. Germline assignment: CDR1 MNHEY and CDR2 SVGAGI. For the CDR3, the DNA is TGTGCCAGCAGCCCGGGCGGCGCGGGGTCAGATACGCAGTATTTT. Translating it yields CASSPGGAGSDTQYF.

This clonotype was counted between two and nine times. The rearrangement joins TRBV11-2 to TRBJ1-6, with D unresolved. Germline assignment: CDR1 SGHAT and CDR2 FQNNGV. This CDR3 has 14 residues. The V end was cut by 4 bases, the J end by 10 bases, with 14 bases between. CDR3 sequence: CASSSDGSRSPLHF. The CDR3, as DNA: TGTGCCAGCAGCTCGGACGGTAGTAGGTCACCCCTCCACTTT.

There are many counts of this clonotype. The genes are TRBV7-2 and TRBJ2-5; D is possibly TRBD2 (7 bases). The ends were cut back, 2 bases at V and 4 bases at J, with 11 bases in the middle. This CDR3 is 14 amino acids long. CDR1 and CDR2 from the germline V gene are SGHTA and FQGNSA. The chain's CDR3 is CASSLRGASETQYF. The CDR3 nucleotides read TGTGCCAGCAGCTTACGGGGGGCCTCAGAGACCCAGTACTTC.

There are many counts of this clonotype. V and J are TRBV5-1 and TRBJ1-2; D is unresolved. The CDR3 has 14 residues. The ends were cut back, 1 base at V and 5 bases at J, with 12 bases in the middle. CDR1 is SGHRS, CDR2 YFSETQ, per germline. This chain's CDR3 is CASSLSDSGYGYTF. CDR3 DNA sequence: TGCGCCAGCAGCTTGTCCGATTCGGGGTATGGCTACACCTTC. Filled out from reference TRBV5-1 and TRBJ1-2, the complete variable domain reads KAGVTQTPRYLIKTRGQQVTLSCSPISGHRSVSWYQQTPGQGLQFLFEYFSETQRNKGNFPGRFSGRQFSNSRSEMNVSTLELGDSALYLCASSLSDSGYGYTFGSGTRLTVV.

As concerns this clonotype: A much larger clone lies one base from this, so it may be a read error. The chain joins TRBV20-1 to TRBJ2-3, with TRBD1 matching 9 bases. CDR3 length equals 12 residues. Germline V gene data show CDR1 as DFQATT and CDR2 as SNEGSKA (reference sequence). V shed 7 bases, J shed 1 base, and the junction held 0 bases outside the gene matches. The CDR3 DNA sequence: TGCAGTGGGGACAGGGGCACAGATACGCAGTATTTT. Protein: CSGDRGTDTQYF.

This clonotype was picked up many times. The rearrangement links TRBV7-9 to TRBJ1-1; weak D call: TRBD1 (5 bases). The CDR3 is 15 amino acids. The germline V and J ends were trimmed by 1 base and 1 base, with 10 bases remaining between them. Germline V gene data show CDR1 as SEHNR and CDR2 as FQNEAQ (reference sequence). As DNA, the CDR3 is TGTGCCAGCAGCTTAGAACAGGCTGGGAACACTGAAGCTTTCTTT. It translates to CASSLEQAGNTEAFF.

This clonotype has a handful of counts. At one of its ends the junction is not consistent with the germline gene, which may arise from a read error. V usage is TRBV3-1 and J usage is TRBJ2-3; 8 nucleotides line up with TRBD2. Germline V gene sequence: CDR1 LGHDT, CDR2 YNNKEL (reference sequence). This CDR3 is 16 amino acids long. Here the CDR3 DNA reads TGTGCCGGCAGCCATTTTGCGGGGGGCAACACAGATACGCAGTATTTT. Translation: CAGSHFAGGNTDTQYF.

In its sample, this clonotype was seen many times. V gene TRBV5-1 combines with J gene TRBJ1-5; D gene ambiguous. Germline assignment: CDR1 SGHRS and CDR2 YFSETQ. CDR3 length: 14 residues. V was shortened by 0 bases and J by 3 bases, with 7 bases between the two germline ends. In DNA, the CDR3 is TGCGCCAGCAGCTTGGAGGGTTTCAATCAGCCCCAGCATTTT. As protein: CASSLEGFNQPQHF. The variable domain in full, completed from reference TRBV5-1 and TRBJ1-5, reads KAGVTQTPRYLIKTRGQQVTLSCSPISGHRSVSWYQQTPGQGLQFLFEYFSETQRNKGNFPGRFSGRQFSNSRSEMNVSTLELGDSALYLCASSLEGFNQPQHFGDGTRLSIL.